These 19 T cell receptor beta chains were all obtained from the same sample, sequenced in a study of T cell responses to AZD1222 COVID-19 vaccine. Data came from immunoSEQ multiplex PCR; TCRdb stores just in-frame clones and leaves some out. The profile shows about 140,000 clones, more than 85% of them singletons. The sequences come from peripheral blood, collected on day 0 of AZD1222 vaccination. The receptor set was obtained from an adult in good health.

The chain links TRBV12-5 to TRBJ2-3; D gene ambiguous. This CDR3 comprises 13 residues. V shed 1 base and J shed 3 bases, with 5 bases lying between them. The germline V gene has CDR1 LGHNT and CDR2 FRNRAP. The CDR3 DNA is TGTGCTAGTGGTTTGGACCCTACAGATACGCAGTATTTT. This sequence encodes CASGLDPTDTQYF.

The chain combines TRBV7-2 with TRBJ2-5, with D maybe TRBD2 (5 bases). The CDR3 has 14 amino acids. Trimming stripped 5 bases from V and 7 bases from J, with 17 bases between. Germline CDR1 and CDR2: SGHTA and FQGNSA. This chain's CDR3 is CASSRPGLETTQYF. The CDR3 nucleotides are TGTGCCAGCAGCCGGCCTGGACTCGAGACGACCCAGTACTTC.

J is TRBJ2-7 and V is TRBV9, with TRBD1 matching 10 bases. The CDR3 totals 14 residues. CDR1 and CDR2 (germline): SGDLS, YYNGEE. J lost 7 bases, V lost 3 bases, and 7 bases had no gene match. CDR3 DNA sequence: TGTGCCAGCAGCGCGACAGGGGGCGATGGGGAGCAGTACTTC. Its protein product is CASSATGGDGEQYF.

The gene calls are TRBV19 and TRBJ2-7; 11 nucleotides match TRBD2. In germline, CDR1 is LNHDA, CDR2 SQIVND (reference sequence). V lost 5 bases and J lost 2; bases outside the gene matches: 2. The CDR3 runs 14 residues. The CDR3 reads CASSSTSGAYEQYF. The CDR3 DNA sequence: TGTGCCAGTAGTTCGACTAGCGGGGCCTACGAGCAGTACTTC.

The J gene is TRBJ1-2, the V gene TRBV30, with TRBD1 as a possible D gene (5 bases). This CDR3 is 13 amino acids long. Germline values: CDR1 GTSNPN, CDR2 SVGIG (reference sequence). Trimming pared 1 base from V and 4 bases from J, leaving 10 bases between. CDR3 protein: CAWSETGGYGYTF. CDR3 in DNA: TGTGCCTGGAGTGAAACAGGCGGCTATGGCTACACCTTC.

V usage is TRBV4-2 and J usage is TRBJ2-2; a possible D gene is TRBD1 (5 bases). The CDR3 loop spans 15 amino acids. Trimming left V 0 bases short and J 5 bases short, with 10 bases between. CDR1 and CDR2 (germline): LGHNA, YNFKEQ. The CDR3, as DNA: TGTGCCAGCAGCCAAGATGGGGCAGAGACCGGGGAGCTGTTTTTT. Protein product: CASSQDGAETGELFF.

The chain combines TRBV19 with TRBJ2-3; D gene uncertain. Trimming took 7 bases from V and 6 from J, leaving 8 bases between them. CDR1 is LNHDA and CDR2 is SQIVND in the germline V gene (reference sequence). The CDR3 has 11 amino acids. CDR3 protein: CASMVGDTQYF. DNA of the CDR3: TGTGCCAGTATGGTTGGGGATACGCAGTATTTT.

This chain links TRBV11-2 with TRBJ1-5, with D perhaps matching TRBD1 (5 bases). This CDR3 has 11 residues. Germline V gene lookup returns CDR1 SGHAT and CDR2 FQNNGV. With 9 bases removed from V and 6 bases from J, the gap between germline ends came to 9 bases. CDR3 nucleotide sequence: TGTGCCAGGACCGGGGGTCAGCCCCAGCATTTT. This encodes CARTGGQPQHF.

This chain connects TRBV14 to TRBJ1-3; D is unresolved. The V and J ends lost 4 bases and 1 base respectively, with 8 bases between them. Per the germline V gene, CDR1 is SGHDN and CDR2 is FVKESK. CDR3 length: 14 amino acids. The CDR3 nucleotides are TGTGCCAGCAGCCCGGGTGTTTCTGGAAACACCATATATTTT. It yields the protein CASSPGVSGNTIYF.

This chain uses TRBV10-3 with TRBJ1-1; the match to TRBD1 covers 7 bases. This CDR3 has 14 residues. CDR1 is ENHRY and CDR2 is SYGVKD in the germline V gene. The J segment lost 0 bases and the V segment lost 5 bases, leaving 3 bases of the junction unmatched. CDR3 coding DNA: TGTGCCATCAGTCCGGGACAGATGAACACTGAAGCTTTCTTT. It translates to CAISPGQMNTEAFF.

The V gene is TRBV11-3, the J gene TRBJ2-1, with D perhaps matching TRBD1 (7 bases). The CDR3 length is 14 residues. The germline V and J ends were trimmed by 5 bases and 5 bases, with 13 bases remaining between them. The germline gives CDR1 SGHNT, CDR2 YENEEA. The CDR3 is CASSLGGGNNEQFF. The CDR3, as DNA: TGTGCCAGCAGCCTAGGGGGCGGGAACAATGAGCAGTTCTTC.

The chain links TRBV3-1 (or the pseudogene TRBV3-2) to TRBJ1-4, with D perhaps matching TRBD1 (6 bases). The CDR3 consists of 14 residues. Germline V lookup: CDR1 LGHDT, CDR2 YNNKEL (reference sequence). Between the trimmed V and J ends, which lost 8 bases and 8 bases, there was a span of 18 bases. CDR3 protein: CASGRGQGREKLFF. CDR3 DNA: TGTGCCAGCGGTCGGGGCCAGGGGCGGGAAAAACTGTTTTTT.

The rearrangement links TRBV9 to TRBJ1-3, with D perhaps matching TRBD1 (6 bases). CDR1 SGDLS and CDR2 YYNGEE come from the germline V gene. V was cut by 4 bases and J by 4 bases, with 15 bases left in between. The CDR3 is 15 residues long. CDR3: CASSSQGLTGNTIYF. DNA of the CDR3: TGTGCCAGCAGCTCGCAGGGGCTAACAGGAAACACCATATATTTT.

This clone was recorded only once. This rearrangement joins TRBV5-4 to TRBJ1-1; 8 bases agree with TRBD1. V was pared by 3 bases and J by 4 bases, with 8 bases of the junction left unmatched. The V gene's germline CDR1 is SGHNT and CDR2 YYREEE (reference sequence). This CDR3 has 15 amino acids. Written as DNA, the CDR3 is TGTGCCAGCAGCTCGGGACAGGTTGAGGGCACTGAAGCTTTCTTT. Encoded protein: CASSSGQVEGTEAFF.

The rearrangement links TRBV7-9 to TRBJ1-1, with 12 bases lining up with TRBD1. The V segment lost 5 bases and the J segment 4 bases; nucleotides outside the gene matches: 5. The germline V gene encodes CDR1 SEHNR and CDR2 FQNEAQ (reference sequence). The CDR3 is 15 amino acids. CDR3 residues: CASSPMGQGATEAFF. The CDR3 DNA is TGTGCCAGCAGCCCGATGGGACAGGGGGCCACTGAAGCTTTCTTT.

As DNA, the CDR3 is TGCAGCGTTGAAGAACCCGGGGGTCGTGCAACTAATGAAAAACTGTTTTTT. Translation: CSVEEPGGRATNEKLFF. V is TRBV29-1 and J is TRBJ1-4; D possibly corresponds to TRBD1 (5 bases). Germline values: CDR1 SQVTM, CDR2 ANQGSEA. The length of the CDR3 is 17 residues. V shed 0 bases and J shed 0 bases, with 14 bases lying between them. Drawing the rest from reference TRBV29-1 and TRBJ1-4, the complete variable domain is SAVISQKPSRDICQRGTSLTIQCQVDSQVTMMFWYRQQPGQSLTLIATANQGSEATYESGFVIDKFPISRPNLTFSTLTVSNMSPEDSSIYLCSVEEPGGRATNEKLFFGSGTQLSVL.

The genes are TRBV5-5 and TRBJ2-2; D perhaps matches TRBD1 (5 bases). The V gene's germline CDR1 is SGHKS and CDR2 YYEKEE (reference sequence). V shed 4 bases and J shed 4 bases, with 14 bases lying between them. The CDR3 is 15 amino acids. This CDR3 is CASSGAGSPTGELFF. The CDR3 nucleotides are TGTGCCAGCAGCGGGGCCGGGTCTCCCACCGGGGAGCTGTTTTTT.

This CDR3 reads CASSQVGAGYTF. CDR3 nucleotide sequence: TGTGCCAGCAGCCAAGTAGGGGCTGGCTACACCTTC. This chain links TRBV3-1 (or the pseudogene TRBV3-2) with TRBJ1-2, with a tentative D call TRBD1 (5 bases). CDR1 and CDR2 (germline): LGHDT, YNNKEL (reference sequence). Trimming left V 1 base short and J 7 bases short, with 7 bases between. There are 12 residues in the CDR3.

The chain links TRBV5-1 to TRBJ2-1, with 13 bases identical to TRBD2. The V gene's germline CDR1 is SGHRS and CDR2 YFSETQ. With V trimmed by 3 bases and J by 3 bases, 6 bases remained unmatched. The CDR3 has 17 residues. CDR3 DNA: TGCGCCAGCAGCTACAACGGACTAGCGGGAGTCTACAATGAGCAGTTCTTC. Translating gives CASSYNGLAGVYNEQFF.